The 22 T cell receptor beta chains listed next were all sequenced from one sample in a study of PD-1 blockade in classical Hodgkin lymphoma (dated by TCRdb to between 2020 and 2021). Library method: the immunoSEQ multiplex PCR assay. In its TCRdb copy, this immuneACCESS table keeps in-frame sequences only and misses some clones. Where compared with another copy, unresolved V genes explain less than half of these, and the others have no known cause. In all, the sample holds about 15,000 clones, and about nine tenths of those were seen once. The biggest ten clones account for 18% of the sample. In the paper's terms, the time point label means: cycle 4 day 1 (C4D1), after 6 weeks of nivolumab. All trial patients had relapsed after autologous stem cell transplantation, with cohorts A, B and C differing in prior brentuximab vedotin exposure. A Miltenyi CD8+ T cell isolation kit was used for magnetic negative selection to purify CD8+ T cells from thawed PBMCs.

The sequenced sample was CD8+ T cells from blood, obtained before the fourth cycle of nivolumab. These receptors were collected from a human donor with classical Hodgkin lymphoma.

V gene TRBV21-1 combines with J gene TRBJ1-5; no DNA check was done on the table's D call, TRBD1. TRBV21-1 is described as a pseudogene. The CDR3 runs 16 residues. DNA of the CDR3: TGTGCCAGCAATACTCCGGGACAGGGGGTTGTTCAGCCCCAGCATTTT. As protein: CASNTPGQGVVQPQHF.

The V call is TRBV27, the J call TRBJ2-1, with 8 positions matching TRBD2. J was trimmed by 5 bases and V by 5 bases; bases with no gene match: 8. Germline assignment: CDR1 MNHEY and CDR2 SMNVEV (reference sequence). The CDR3 length is 15 residues. The CDR3 sequence is CASSRGREVHNEQFF. CDR3 DNA: TGTGCCAGCAGTCGAGGGCGGGAGGTTCACAATGAGCAGTTCTTC.

This chain connects TRBV7-9 to TRBJ2-5; 8 nucleotides match TRBD1. The CDR3 spans 18 residues. Per germline, CDR1 SEHNR and CDR2 FQNEAQ (reference sequence). Trimming at V came to 3 bases and at J to 2 bases, leaving 14 bases not matched to a gene. In DNA form, the CDR3 reads TGTGCCAGCAGCTTTTCAATGTCGACAGGGGTGGCACAAGAGACCCAGTACTTC. Protein sequence: CASSFSMSTGVAQETQYF. Drawing the rest from reference TRBV7-9 and TRBJ2-5, the complete variable domain is DTGVSQNPRHKITKRGQNVTFRCDPISEHNRLYWYRQTLGQGPEFLTYFQNEAQLEKSRLLSDRFSAERPKGSFSTLEIQRTEQGDSAMYLCASSFSMSTGVAQETQYFGPGTRLLVL.

The chain links TRBV19 to TRBJ2-3; 10 bases are a match to TRBD2. Trimming at V came to 1 base and at J to 6 bases, leaving 7 bases not matched to a gene. The germline V gene has CDR1 LNHDA and CDR2 SQIVND (reference sequence). This CDR3 is 16 amino acids long. Written as DNA, the CDR3 is TGTGCCAGTAGTATAGGAGAAGGGACTAGCGAGGATACGCAGTATTTT. Its protein product is CASSIGEGTSEDTQYF.

The chain couples TRBV4-1 to TRBJ2-7, with TRBD1 as a possible D gene (5 bases). The CDR3 consists of 14 residues. Trimming took 0 bases from V and 2 from J, leaving 8 bases between them. The germline V gene encodes CDR1 MGHRA and CDR2 YSYEKL. The CDR3 here is CASSQDRTTYEQYF. In DNA form, the CDR3 reads TGCGCCAGCAGCCAAGATCGGACAACCTACGAGCAGTACTTC.

V usage is TRBV27 and J usage is TRBJ2-7; 7 bases are a match to TRBD2. Losses at the gene ends were 0 bases for V and 0 bases for J; bases not matched to a gene: 2. The CDR3 totals 15 residues. The germline V gene encodes CDR1 MNHEY and CDR2 SMNVEV (reference sequence). CDR3 nucleotide sequence: TGTGCCAGCAGTTTATCGGGAGGGAGCTCCTACGAGCAGTACTTC. As protein: CASSLSGGSSYEQYF.

V and J are TRBV5-6 and TRBJ2-7, with D possibly called TRBD1 or TRBD2 (5 bases each). This CDR3 is built from 13 residues. Germline V gives CDR1 SGHDT, CDR2 YYEEEE. Trimming took off 0 bases at V and 4 bases at J, with 8 bases between the two ends. The CDR3 loop reads CASSLAGRYEQYF. The CDR3 nucleotides are TGTGCCAGCAGCTTGGCAGGGAGATACGAGCAGTACTTC.

The V gene is TRBV7-2, the J gene TRBJ2-3, with no clear D. Germline V gene sequence: CDR1 SGHTA, CDR2 FQGNSA. Trimming shortened V by 6 bases and J by 2 bases, and 15 bases separated the two germline ends. This CDR3 comprises 15 residues. The CDR3 is CASSPPPDFTDTQYF. CDR3 nucleotide sequence: TGTGCCAGCAGTCCACCCCCAGACTTCACAGATACGCAGTATTTT.

The chain is built from TRBV15 and TRBJ2-1; maybe TRBD2 (6 bases). Trimming stripped 5 bases from V and 4 bases from J, with 12 bases between. The germline gives CDR1 LNHNV, CDR2 YYDKDF (reference sequence). The CDR3 extends over 14 amino acids. The CDR3 sequence: CATSDSGSYNEQFF. In DNA, the CDR3 is TGTGCCACCAGCGATAGCGGTTCTTACAATGAGCAGTTCTTC.

V usage is TRBV15 and J usage is TRBJ2-7; tentative D call: TRBD1 (6 bases). The length of the CDR3 is 15 residues. Germline CDR1 is LNHNV and CDR2 is YYDKDF (reference sequence). V gave up 6 bases and J gave up 4 bases, with 19 bases separating them. The CDR3, as DNA: TGTGCCACCAGTCCCCGGCGCCAGGGGAAGTACGAGCAGTACTTC. Protein sequence: CATSPRRQGKYEQYF.

The chain links TRBV10-2 to TRBJ2-1; 7 bases match TRBD2. CDR3 length equals 14 residues. Losses at the gene ends were 5 bases for V and 6 bases for J; bases not matched to a gene: 7. Germline CDR1 reads WSHSY; CDR2 reads SAAADI. The CDR3 bases are TGCGCCAGCAGTCGGCGGGAGCTGAGCAATGAGCAGTTCTTC. The encoded protein is CASSRRELSNEQFF.

The rearrangement joins TRBV27 to TRBJ2-7; 7 nucleotides match TRBD2. The CDR3 loop spans 16 amino acids. CDR1 is MNHEY, CDR2 SMNVEV, per germline (reference sequence). Unmatched junction bases numbered 10, after V lost 5 bases and J lost 0 bases. DNA for the CDR3: TGTGCCAGCAGTCCACGGGGGGATTTGCCCTCCTACGAGCAGTACTTC. Its protein product is CASSPRGDLPSYEQYF.

This clone has more than one count but fewer than ten. The chain employs TRBV7-8 and TRBJ1-6, with TRBD1 matching 7 bases. Germline V CDR1 and CDR2: SGHVS, FQNEAQ. The CDR3 has 17 amino acids. V trimming: 6 bases; J trimming: 3 bases; junction bases outside the gene matches: 11. CDR3 sequence reads: CASSRQGSNFYNSPLHF. DNA for the CDR3: TGTGCCAGCAGTCGACAGGGTAGTAACTTCTATAATTCACCCCTCCACTTT.

The genes are TRBV13 and TRBJ2-1; TRBD2 aligns across 8 bases. V shed 1 base, J shed 4 bases, and the junction held 9 bases outside the gene matches. The CDR3 is 17 amino acids. Germline values: CDR1 PRHDT, CDR2 FYEKMQ (reference sequence). CDR3 sequence: CASSLAGGPRSYNEQFF. CDR3 coding DNA: TGTGCCAGCAGCTTAGCGGGGGGGCCGAGATCTTACAATGAGCAGTTCTTC.

V is TRBV29-1 and J is TRBJ1-1; D not certain. The germline V gene encodes CDR1 SQVTM and CDR2 ANQGSEA. V lost 6 bases and J lost 5, with 13 bases in between. CDR3 length: 12 amino acids. The CDR3, as DNA: TGCAGCGTCCTGGACCTAGGGACTGAAGCTTTCTTT. It specifies CSVLDLGTEAFF.

The gene calls are TRBV2 and TRBJ1-1; 12 bases map to TRBD1. Trimming cost V 5 bases and J 11 bases; bases outside gene matches: 12. Germline-derived CDR1 and CDR2 are SNHLY and FYNNEI. The CDR3 consists of 15 residues. For the CDR3, the DNA is TGTGCCAGCAGTTGGGACAGGGGGCCGCCGGTGACGGCTTTCTTT. As protein: CASSWDRGPPVTAFF.

The V call is TRBV13, the J call TRBJ2-7; 7 bases align to TRBD1. The length of the CDR3 is 14 residues. Looked up from germline, CDR1 is PRHDT and CDR2 is FYEKMQ (reference sequence). The trim removed 0 bases at V and 3 bases at J, leaving 2 bases unmatched. The CDR3 region has the DNA TGTGCCAGCAGCTTAGGCCGGGACAGCTACGAGCAGTACTTC. Translated: CASSLGRDSYEQYF.

This clone was recorded a few times. The chain recombines TRBV5-6 with TRBJ2-2; no clear D gene. The CDR3 covers 14 residues. CDR1 and CDR2 (germline): SGHDT, YYEEEE. V lost 0 bases, J lost 6 bases, and 9 bases lay in between. Here the CDR3 DNA reads TGTGCCAGCAGCTTGGTGTTTGAATCCGGGGAGCTGTTTTTT. As protein: CASSLVFESGELFF.

The V gene is TRBV2, the J gene TRBJ2-3; the match to TRBD2 covers 13 bases. V lost 7 bases to trimming and J lost 7 bases; unmatched junction nucleotides: 17. The germline gives CDR1 SNHLY, CDR2 FYNNEI. The CDR3 contains 18 residues. The CDR3 DNA reads as TGTGCCAGCATTTGGACAGGGGCGCCGGGACTAGCGGGAAATACGCAGTATTTT. This encodes CASIWTGAPGLAGNTQYF.

The chain recombines TRBV4-1 with TRBJ2-7; no definite D call. V shed 1 base and J shed 4 bases, with 8 bases lying between them. CDR3 length: 13 amino acids. CDR1 and CDR2 from the germline V gene are MGHRA and YSYEKL. The CDR3 protein is CASSQASEYEQYF. In DNA form, the CDR3 reads TGCGCCAGCAGCCAAGCATCAGAGTACGAGCAGTACTTC.

CDR3 in amino acids: CASSFLWGHGELFF. The CDR3 DNA is TGTGCCAGCAGTTTCCTCTGGGGTCACGGGGAGCTGTTTTTT. The chain carries TRBV27 and TRBJ2-2; D is uncertain. There are 14 residues in the CDR3. The V end was cut by 3 bases, the J end by 7 bases, with 12 bases between. Germline V gene data show CDR1 as MNHEY and CDR2 as SMNVEV (reference sequence).

The genes are TRBV7-8 and TRBJ2-7, with TRBD1 identical over 7 bases. CDR1 and CDR2 from the germline V gene are SGHVS and FQNEAQ. V lost 4 bases and J lost 6; bases outside the gene matches: 15. The CDR3 sequence is 16 residues long. DNA for the CDR3: TGTGCCAGCAGCTCAAGTACCGGGACAGCATATTTCGAGCAGTACTTC. Its protein is CASSSSTGTAYFEQYF. Based on the CDR3 plus reference TRBV7-8 and TRBJ2-7, the full variable domain is GAGVSQSPRYKVAKRGQDVALRCDPISGHVSLFWYQQALGQGPEFLTYFQNEAQLDKSGLPSDRFFAERPEGSVSTLKIQRTQQEDSAVYLCASSSSTGTAYFEQYFGPGTRLTVT.